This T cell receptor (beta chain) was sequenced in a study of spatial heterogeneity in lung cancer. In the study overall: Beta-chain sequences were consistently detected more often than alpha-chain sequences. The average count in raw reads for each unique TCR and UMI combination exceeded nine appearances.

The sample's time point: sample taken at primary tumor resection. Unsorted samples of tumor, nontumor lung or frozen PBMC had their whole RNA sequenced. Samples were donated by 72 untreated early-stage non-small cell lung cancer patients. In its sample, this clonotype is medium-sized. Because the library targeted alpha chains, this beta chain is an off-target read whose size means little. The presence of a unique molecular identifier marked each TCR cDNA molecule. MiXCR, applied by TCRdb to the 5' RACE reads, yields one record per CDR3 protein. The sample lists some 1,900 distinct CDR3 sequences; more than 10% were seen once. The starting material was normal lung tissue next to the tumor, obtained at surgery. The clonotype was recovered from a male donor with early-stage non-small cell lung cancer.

The CDR3 region is CASSFGTANYGYTF. The CDR3 coding sequence is TGTGCCAGCAGTTTTGGGACAGCTAACTATGGCTACACCTTC. The chain links TRBV12-3 or TRBV12-4 to TRBJ1-2; 7 nucleotides match TRBD1. Germline trimming cut 3 bases from V and 0 bases from J; bases unmatched to any gene: 1. CDR3 length: 14 residues.